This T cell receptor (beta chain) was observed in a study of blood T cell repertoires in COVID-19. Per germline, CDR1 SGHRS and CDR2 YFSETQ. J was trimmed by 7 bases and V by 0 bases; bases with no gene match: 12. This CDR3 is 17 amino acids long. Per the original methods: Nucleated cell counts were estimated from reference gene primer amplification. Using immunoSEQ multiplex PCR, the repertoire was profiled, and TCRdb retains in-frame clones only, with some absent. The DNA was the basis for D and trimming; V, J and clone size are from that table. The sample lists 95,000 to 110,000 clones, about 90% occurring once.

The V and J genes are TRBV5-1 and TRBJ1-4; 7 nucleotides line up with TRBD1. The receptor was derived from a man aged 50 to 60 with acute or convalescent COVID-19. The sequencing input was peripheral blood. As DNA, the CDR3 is TGCGCCAGCAGCTTGGCACCTCTACAGGGGCGGGGTGAAAAACTGTTTTTT. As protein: CASSLAPLQGRGEKLFF.